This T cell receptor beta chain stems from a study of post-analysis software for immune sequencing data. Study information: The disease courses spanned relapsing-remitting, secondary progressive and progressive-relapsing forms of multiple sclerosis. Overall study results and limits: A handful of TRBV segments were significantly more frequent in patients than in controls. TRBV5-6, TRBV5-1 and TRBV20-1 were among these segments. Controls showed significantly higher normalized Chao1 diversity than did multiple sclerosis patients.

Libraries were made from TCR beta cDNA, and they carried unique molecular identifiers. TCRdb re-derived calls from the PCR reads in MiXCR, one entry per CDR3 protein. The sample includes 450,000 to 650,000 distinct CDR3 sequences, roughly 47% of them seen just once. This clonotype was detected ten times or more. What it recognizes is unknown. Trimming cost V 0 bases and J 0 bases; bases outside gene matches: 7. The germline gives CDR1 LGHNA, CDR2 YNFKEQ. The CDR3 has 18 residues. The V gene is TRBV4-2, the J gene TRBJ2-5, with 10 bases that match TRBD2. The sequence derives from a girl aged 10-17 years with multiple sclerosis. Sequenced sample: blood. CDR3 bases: TGTGCCAGCAGCCAAGATTCTGTTAGCGGGGGGTACCAAGAGACCCAGTACTTC. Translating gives CASSQDSVSGGYQETQYF.